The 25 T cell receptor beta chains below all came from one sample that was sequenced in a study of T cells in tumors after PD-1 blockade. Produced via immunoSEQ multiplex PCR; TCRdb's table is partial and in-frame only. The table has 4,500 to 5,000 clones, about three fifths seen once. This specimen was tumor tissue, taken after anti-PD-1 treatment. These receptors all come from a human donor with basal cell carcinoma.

The chain's CDR3 is CASMGWGLGENIQYF. Here the CDR3 DNA reads TGTGCCAGCATGGGGTGGGGGCTCGGCGAAAACATTCAGTACTTC. J is TRBJ2-4 and V is TRBV6-5; D may be TRBD1 (6 bases). V was clipped by 7 bases and J by 5 bases, with 18 bases between them. Germline V gene data show CDR1 as MNHEY and CDR2 as SVGAGI. CDR3 length equals 15 residues.

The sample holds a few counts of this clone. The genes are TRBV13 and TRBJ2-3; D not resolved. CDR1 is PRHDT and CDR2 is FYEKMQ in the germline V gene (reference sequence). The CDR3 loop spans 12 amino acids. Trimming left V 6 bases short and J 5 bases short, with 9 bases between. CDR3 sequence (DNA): TGTGCCAGCAGACGAAAGGGAGATACGCAGTATTTT. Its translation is CASRRKGDTQYF.

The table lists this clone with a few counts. CDR3 sequence: CASSPETGVNEQYF. The CDR3 DNA follows: TGTGCCAGCAGCCCTGAGACAGGGGTTAACGAGCAGTACTTC. V and J are TRBV3-1 (or the pseudogene TRBV3-2) and TRBJ2-7; 8 nucleotides agree with TRBD1. CDR3 length equals 14 residues. From germline, CDR1 is LGHDT and CDR2 YNNKEL (reference sequence). V trimming: 4 bases; J trimming: 5 bases; junction bases outside the gene matches: 7.

The DNA of the CDR3 is TGTGCCAGCTCAACCGGGACAGGGCTCAATCAGCCCCAGCATTTT. Protein product: CASSTGTGLNQPQHF. This chain uses TRBV19 with TRBJ1-5; 9 nucleotides align to TRBD1. CDR1 is LNHDA, CDR2 SQIVND, per germline (reference sequence). The CDR3 runs to 15 residues. After removal of 9 bases from V and 3 bases from J, the junction contained 9 bases not matched to a gene.

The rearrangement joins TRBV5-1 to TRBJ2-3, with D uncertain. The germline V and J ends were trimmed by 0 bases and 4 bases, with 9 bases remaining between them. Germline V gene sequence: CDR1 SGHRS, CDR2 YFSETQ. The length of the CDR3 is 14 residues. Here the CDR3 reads CASSLEREADTQYF. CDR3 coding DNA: TGCGCCAGCAGCTTGGAAAGGGAAGCAGATACGCAGTATTTT. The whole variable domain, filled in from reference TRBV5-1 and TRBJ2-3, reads KAGVTQTPRYLIKTRGQQVTLSCSPISGHRSVSWYQQTPGQGLQFLFEYFSETQRNKGNFPGRFSGRQFSNSRSEMNVSTLELGDSALYLCASSLEREADTQYFGPGTRLTVL.

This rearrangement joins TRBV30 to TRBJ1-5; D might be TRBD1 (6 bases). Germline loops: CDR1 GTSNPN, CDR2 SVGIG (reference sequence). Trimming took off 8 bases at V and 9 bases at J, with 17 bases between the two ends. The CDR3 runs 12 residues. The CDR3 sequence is CAIDRTGGPQHF. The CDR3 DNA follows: TGTGCCATAGACAGGACCGGGGGGCCCCAGCATTTT.

The CDR3 region is CSVVGGRGTYNEQFF. Written as DNA, the CDR3 is TGCAGCGTTGTGGGTGGGAGAGGCACCTACAATGAGCAGTTCTTC. This rearrangement joins TRBV29-1 to TRBJ2-1; D possibly corresponds to TRBD2 (5 bases). This CDR3 is built from 15 residues. V dropped 4 bases and J dropped 2 bases, with 15 bases sitting between them. Germline CDR1 is SQVTM and CDR2 is ANQGSEA.

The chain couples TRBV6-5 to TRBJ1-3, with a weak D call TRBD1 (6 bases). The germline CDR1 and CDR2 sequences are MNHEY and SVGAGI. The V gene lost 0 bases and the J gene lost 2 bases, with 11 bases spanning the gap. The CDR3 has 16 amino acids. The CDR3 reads CASSYSSKGAGNTIYF. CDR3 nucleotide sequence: TGTGCCAGCAGTTACTCGAGTAAGGGGGCTGGAAACACCATATATTTT.

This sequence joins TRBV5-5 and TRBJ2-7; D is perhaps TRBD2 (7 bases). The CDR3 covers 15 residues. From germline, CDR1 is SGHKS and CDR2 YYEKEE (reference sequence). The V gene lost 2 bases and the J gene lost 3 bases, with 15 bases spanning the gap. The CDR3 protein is CASSLNRGALYEQYF. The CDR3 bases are TGTGCCAGCAGCTTAAATCGGGGGGCACTCTACGAGCAGTACTTC.

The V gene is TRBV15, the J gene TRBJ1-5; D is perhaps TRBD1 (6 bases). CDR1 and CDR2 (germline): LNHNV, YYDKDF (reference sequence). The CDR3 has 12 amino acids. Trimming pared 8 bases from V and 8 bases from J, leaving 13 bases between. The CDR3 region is CATGQGFEPQHF. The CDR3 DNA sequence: TGTGCCACCGGGCAGGGGTTCGAGCCCCAGCATTTT.

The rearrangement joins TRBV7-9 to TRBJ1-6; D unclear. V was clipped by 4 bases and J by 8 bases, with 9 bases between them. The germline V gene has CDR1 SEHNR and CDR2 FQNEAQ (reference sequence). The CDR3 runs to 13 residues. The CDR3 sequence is CASSSHSYSPLHF. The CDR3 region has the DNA TGTGCCAGCAGCTCCCACTCTTATTCACCCCTCCACTTT.

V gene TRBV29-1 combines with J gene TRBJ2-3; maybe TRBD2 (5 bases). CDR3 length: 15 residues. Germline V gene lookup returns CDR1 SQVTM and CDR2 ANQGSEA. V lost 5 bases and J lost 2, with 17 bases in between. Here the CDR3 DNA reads TGCAGCGTTAGACCACTCGGGCGGGTCACAGATACGCAGTATTTT. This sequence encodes CSVRPLGRVTDTQYF.

CDR3 in amino acids: CASSTAGGGNYGYTF. Here the CDR3 DNA reads TGTGCCAGCAGTACCGCTGGCGGGGGCAACTATGGCTACACCTTC. The V call is TRBV6-5, the J call TRBJ1-2; D is perhaps TRBD1 (6 bases). Germline CDR1 and CDR2: MNHEY and SVGAGI. This CDR3 has 15 amino acids. Trimming removed 5 bases at V and 2 bases at J, with 15 bases between.

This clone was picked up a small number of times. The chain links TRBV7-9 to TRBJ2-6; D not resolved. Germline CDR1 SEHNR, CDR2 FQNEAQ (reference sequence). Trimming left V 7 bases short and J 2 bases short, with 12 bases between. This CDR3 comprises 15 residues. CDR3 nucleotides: TGTGCCAGCAACTACCATGGTCCTGGGGCCAACGTCCTGACTTTC. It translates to CASNYHGPGANVLTF.

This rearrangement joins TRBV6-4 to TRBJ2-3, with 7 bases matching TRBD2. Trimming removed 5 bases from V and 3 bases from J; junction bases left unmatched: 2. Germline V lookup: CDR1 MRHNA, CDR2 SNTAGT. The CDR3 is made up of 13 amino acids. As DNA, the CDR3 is TGTGCCAGCAGTAGCGGGATAACAGATACGCAGTATTTT. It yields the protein CASSSGITDTQYF.

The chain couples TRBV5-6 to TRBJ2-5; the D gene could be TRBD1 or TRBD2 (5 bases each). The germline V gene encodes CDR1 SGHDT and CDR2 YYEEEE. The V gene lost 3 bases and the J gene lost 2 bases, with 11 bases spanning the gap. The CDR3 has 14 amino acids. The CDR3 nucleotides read TGTGCCAGCAGCTCAGGGAGCGTTCAAGAGACCCAGTACTTC. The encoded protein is CASSSGSVQETQYF.

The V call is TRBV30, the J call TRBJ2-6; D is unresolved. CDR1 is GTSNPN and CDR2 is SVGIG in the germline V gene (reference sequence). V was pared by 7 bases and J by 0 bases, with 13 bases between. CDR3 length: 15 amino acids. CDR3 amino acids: CASDTGSSGANVLTF. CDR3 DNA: TGTGCCTCAGACACCGGATCCTCTGGGGCCAACGTCCTGACTTTC.

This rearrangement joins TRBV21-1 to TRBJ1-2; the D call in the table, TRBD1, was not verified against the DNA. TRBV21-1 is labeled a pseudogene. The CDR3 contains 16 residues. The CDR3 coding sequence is TGTGCCAGCAGCTCCAGAGACAGGTTGGAGAAAAATGGCTACACCTTC. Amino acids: CASSSRDRLEKNGYTF.

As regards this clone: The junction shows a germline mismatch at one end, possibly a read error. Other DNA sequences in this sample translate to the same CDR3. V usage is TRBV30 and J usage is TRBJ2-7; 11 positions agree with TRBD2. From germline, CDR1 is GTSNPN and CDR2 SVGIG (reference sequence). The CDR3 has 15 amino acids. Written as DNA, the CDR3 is TGTGCCTGGTTAGCGGGAGGGCCCGGCTCCTATGAGCAGTACTTC. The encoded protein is CAWLAGGPGSYEQYF.

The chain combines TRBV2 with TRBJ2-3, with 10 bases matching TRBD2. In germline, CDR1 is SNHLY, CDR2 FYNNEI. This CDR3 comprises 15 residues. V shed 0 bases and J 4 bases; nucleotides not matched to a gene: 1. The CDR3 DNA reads TGTGCCAGCAGTGAAGCAGCGGGGGGGCCAGATACGCAGTATTTT. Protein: CASSEAAGGPDTQYF.

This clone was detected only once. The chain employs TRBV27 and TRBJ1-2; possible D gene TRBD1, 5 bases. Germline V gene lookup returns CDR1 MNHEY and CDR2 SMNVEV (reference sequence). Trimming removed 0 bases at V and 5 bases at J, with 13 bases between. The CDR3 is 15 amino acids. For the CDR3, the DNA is TGTGCCAGCAGTTTATCAACCGGGGCAGTATATGGCTACACCTTC. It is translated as CASSLSTGAVYGYTF.

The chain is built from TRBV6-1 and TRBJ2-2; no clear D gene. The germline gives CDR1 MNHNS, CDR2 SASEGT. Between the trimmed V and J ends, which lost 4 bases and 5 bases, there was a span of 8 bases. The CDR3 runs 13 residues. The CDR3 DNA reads TGTGCCAGCAGTGCAGCCCGGACCGGGGAGCTGTTTTTT. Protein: CASSAARTGELFF.

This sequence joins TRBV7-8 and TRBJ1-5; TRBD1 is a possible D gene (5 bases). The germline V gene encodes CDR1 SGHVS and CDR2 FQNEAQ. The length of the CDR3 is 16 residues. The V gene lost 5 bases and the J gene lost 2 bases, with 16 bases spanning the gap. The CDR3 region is CASSPPPGSGNQPQHF. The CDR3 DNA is TGTGCCAGCAGCCCGCCGCCAGGGTCGGGCAATCAGCCCCAGCATTTT.

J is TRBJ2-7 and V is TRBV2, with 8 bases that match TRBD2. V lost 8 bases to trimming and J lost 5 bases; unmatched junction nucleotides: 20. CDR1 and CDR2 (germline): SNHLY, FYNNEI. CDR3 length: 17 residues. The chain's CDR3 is CASHSALAIGTRDEQYF. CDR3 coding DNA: TGTGCCAGCCATAGCGCCTTAGCTATAGGGACTAGGGACGAGCAGTACTTC.

The CDR3 DNA reads TGTGCCAGCTCACCATCTCCACAGGGAACAACCCACGAGCAGTACTTC. Its protein is CASSPSPQGTTHEQYF. The chain has TRBV18 and TRBJ2-7; tentative D call: TRBD1 (6 bases). The CDR3 sequence is 16 residues long. Trimming took off 2 bases at V and 5 bases at J, with 19 bases between the two ends. Germline V gene lookup returns CDR1 KGHSH and CDR2 LQKENI. The full variable domain, its missing parts supplied by reference TRBV18 and TRBJ2-7, is NAGVMQNPRHLVRRRGQEARLRCSPMKGHSHVYWYRQLPEEGLKFMVYLQKENIIDESGMPKERFSAEFPKEGPSILRIQQVVRGDSAAYFCASSPSPQGTTHEQYFGPGTRLTVT.